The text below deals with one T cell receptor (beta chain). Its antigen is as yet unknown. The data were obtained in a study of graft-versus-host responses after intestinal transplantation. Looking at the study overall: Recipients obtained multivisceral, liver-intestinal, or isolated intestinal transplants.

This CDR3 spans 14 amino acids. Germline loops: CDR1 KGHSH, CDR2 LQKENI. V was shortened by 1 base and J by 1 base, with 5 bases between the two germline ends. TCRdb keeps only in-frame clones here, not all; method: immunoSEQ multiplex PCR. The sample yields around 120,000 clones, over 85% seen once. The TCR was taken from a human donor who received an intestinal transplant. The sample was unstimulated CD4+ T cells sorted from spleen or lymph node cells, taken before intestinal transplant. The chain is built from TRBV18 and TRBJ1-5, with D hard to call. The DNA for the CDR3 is TGTGCCAGCTCACCACAAGACAGCAATCAGCCCCAGCATTTT. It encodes CASSPQDSNQPQHF.